Listed below are T cell receptor beta chains from one sample, sequenced in a study of T cell responses to AZD1222 COVID-19 vaccine. Data came from immunoSEQ multiplex PCR; TCRdb stores just in-frame clones and leaves some out. Of roughly 100,000 clones listed, around 94% were seen once; the top ten hold 2% to 2.5%. Sequenced here: peripheral blood, sampled on day 0 of AZD1222 vaccination. The receptors shown here come from an adult in good health. CDR3s include the opening cysteine and the closing phenylalanine or tryptophan. The D gene is left open where the match is weak. Only part of the rows carry a size: once, few, many, or a class if the clone is expanded.

TRBV27	TRBJ2-1	.	.	TGTGCCAGCACCACAAGGTCGGATGAGCAGTTCTTC	CASTTRSDEQFF
TRBV28	TRBJ1-2	.	TRBD1	TGTGCCAGCAGCGAACCTACAGGGGAGCGTGGCTACACCTTC	CASSEPTGERGYTF
TRBV3-1/TRBV3-2	TRBJ1-2	.	.	TGTGCCAGCAGCCAAGAAGCCTATGGCTACACCTTC	CASSQEAYGYTF
TRBV7-6	TRBJ2-2	.	.	TGTGCCAGCAGCTCAAGGGGGGGCGCGGACACCGGGGAGCTGTTTTTT	CASSSRGGADTGELFF
TRBV3-1/TRBV3-2	TRBJ2-1	.	TRBD2	TGTGCCAGCAGCCAAGCCGCTCGCGGGAGCTCCTACAATGAGCAGTTCTTC	CASSQAARGSSYNEQFF
TRBV30	TRBJ2-7	.	TRBD2	TGTGCCTGGAGTGCGCGACTAGCGGGAGTCTACGAGCAGTACTTC	CAWSARLAGVYEQYF
TRBV7-9	TRBJ2-6	.	TRBD1	TGTGCCAGCAGCTTGATGCCGGGACAGGGTACTGGGGCCAACGTCCTGACTTTC	CASSLMPGQGTGANVLTF
TRBV2	TRBJ1-2	few	.	TGTGCCAGCAGTCTGGCAGTGTATGGCTACACCTTC	CASSLAVYGYTF
TRBV27	TRBJ2-7	.	.	TGTGCCAGCAGCCGTTATACAGGAACGAGCTACGAGCAGTACTTC	CASSRYTGTSYEQYF
TRBV20-1	TRBJ1-3	.	.	TGCAGTGCTAGTTTTGGAAACACCATATATTTT	CSASFGNTIYF
TRBV19	TRBJ2-2	.	.	TGTGCCAGTAGTACCGCAGACACCGGGGAGCTGTTTTTT	CASSTADTGELFF
TRBV19	TRBJ1-5	.	.	TGTGCCAGTAGTACGGGGGGGTTTGGGGCCGGCAATCAGCCCCAGCATTTT	CASSTGGFGAGNQPQHF
TRBV6-4	TRBJ2-2	.	.	TGTGCCAGCAGTGACAGGGAAGCCGGGGAGCTGTTTTTT	CASSDREAGELFF
TRBV5-1	TRBJ1-2	.	TRBD1	TGCGCCAGCAGCGAGACAGGGGATGGCTACACCTTC	CASSETGDGYTF
TRBV7-9	TRBJ1-6	.	.	TGTGCCAGCAGCTTAAGCAGGGGCCGATCACCCCTCCACTTT	CASSLSRGRSPLHF
TRBV19	TRBJ2-1	.	TRBD2	TGTGCCAGTAGTATAGGGGGCGGGAGTTCCTACAATGAGCAGTTCTTC	CASSIGGGSSYNEQFF
TRBV30	TRBJ1-1	.	.	TGTGCCTGGAGTGTACAGACAGGCGGTGAAGCTTTCTTT	CAWSVQTGGEAFF
TRBV18	TRBJ2-3	.	.	TGTGCCAGCTCACCACGGGAGATTCTAGATACGCAGTATTTT	CASSPREILDTQYF
TRBV2	TRBJ1-5	.	.	TGTGCCAGCAGTGAAAACCGGGGTGATAGCAATCAGCCCCAGCATTTT	CASSENRGDSNQPQHF
TRBV18	TRBJ1-3	.	.	TGTGCCAGCTCACCTATCGACAGGAGCTCTGGAAACACCATATATTTT	CASSPIDRSSGNTIYF
TRBV7-9	TRBJ2-1	.	.	TGTGCCAGCAGCTCGACCCCCCATGAGCAGTTCTTC	CASSSTPHEQFF
TRBV29-1	TRBJ2-1	.	TRBD2	TGCAGCGTGGAAGAGACTAGCGGGGGGGCAGCGCAGCAGTTCTTC	CSVEETSGGAAQQFF
TRBV6-2/TRBV6-3	TRBJ1-1	.	.	TGTGCCAGCAGTTACGGGACTGACTACACTGAAGCTTTCTTT	CASSYGTDYTEAFF
TRBV12-5	TRBJ1-3	.	.	TGTGCTAGTGGTCGGAGCCTCATACCTGGAAACACCATATATTTT	CASGRSLIPGNTIYF
TRBV7-2	TRBJ1-4	few	.	TGTGCCAGCAGTGGTCGAGGGGCCCGTAATGAAAAACTGTTTTTT	CASSGRGARNEKLFF
TRBV29-1	TRBJ1-3	.	.	TGCAGCGGCGGAATGGGGGCCGACACCATATATTTT	CSGGMGADTIYF
TRBV27	TRBJ1-6	.	.	TGTGCCAGCAGTTCACCCGCGGGACATGGATCACCCCTCCACTTT	CASSSPAGHGSPLHF
TRBV7-7	TRBJ2-1	.	.	TGTGCTAGCAGCACTCTCCTCGGGGCGGTCCAGTTCTTC	CASSTLLGAVQFF
TRBV27	TRBJ2-3	.	.	TGTGCCAGCAGTTTATGGCGGACAGATTCTAGCACAGATACGCAGTATTTT	CASSLWRTDSSTDTQYF
TRBV5-4	TRBJ2-3	once	.	TGTGCCAGCAGCTGGATGGTTTTAGGGGGGACAGATACGCAGTATTTT	CASSWMVLGGTDTQYF
TRBV9	TRBJ1-3	.	TRBD1	TGTGCCAGCAGCCCCGGGGACAGGGACGGAAACACCATATATTTT	CASSPGDRDGNTIYF
TRBV19	TRBJ1-1	.	.	TGTGCCAGTAGTATAAAATACGTTACGATGATGGACACTGAAGCTTTCTTT	CASSIKYVTMMDTEAFF
TRBV7-9	TRBJ2-7	.	TRBD1	TGTGCCAGCAGCGGGGAACAGGGGGTTCTTGGGCTCGAGCAGTACTTC	CASSGEQGVLGLEQYF
TRBV7-9	TRBJ1-2	.	.	TGTGCCAGCAGCTTCGGGGTCCCTCGCTATGGCTACACCTTC	CASSFGVPRYGYTF
TRBV19	TRBJ2-5	.	TRBD2	TGTGCCAGTAGTATAGATCCAGCGGGAATTGGGGTCCAAGAGACCCAGTACTTC	CASSIDPAGIGVQETQYF
TRBV11-3	TRBJ1-2	.	.	TGTGCCAGCAGCTTTGGGGGGCAAGGCTATGGCTACACCTTC	CASSFGGQGYGYTF
TRBV7-3	TRBJ1-1	.	.	TGTGCCAGCAGCCCAAACCCCAGAGTCACTGAAGCTTTCTTT	CASSPNPRVTEAFF
TRBV25-1	TRBJ1-2	.	.	TGTGCCAGCCGGTCTTCCCTTCTTGGGGCTAACTATGGCTACACCTTC	CASRSSLLGANYGYTF
TRBV7-2	TRBJ2-5	.	.	TGTGCCAGCAGCGCCAGTAGAGAGACCCAGTACTTC	CASSASRETQYF
TRBV4-3	TRBJ1-1	.	.	TGCGCCAGCAGCCAAGTTTCGAGCACTGAAGCTTTCTTT	CASSQVSSTEAFF
TRBV25-1	TRBJ2-7	.	.	TGTGCCAGCAAAGTGGAATCCGAGCAGTACTTC	CASKVESEQYF
TRBV3-1/TRBV3-2	TRBJ1-2	once	.	TGTGCCAGCAGCCAAGAACCGGACACAGATGGCTACACCTTC	CASSQEPDTDGYTF
TRBV6-5	TRBJ1-4	.	.	TGTGCCAGCAGCGCATCCCCGGAACAGAATGAAAAACTGTTTTTT	CASSASPEQNEKLFF
TRBV14	TRBJ2-1	.	TRBD2	TGTGCCAGCAGCCATTTGGCGGGGGGGAGCTACAATGAGCAGTTCTTC	CASSHLAGGSYNEQFF
TRBV9	TRBJ2-7	.	TRBD2	TGTGCCAGCAGCCCTTCAACGGGAGGAGGCGAGCAGTACTTC	CASSPSTGGGEQYF
TRBV5-1	TRBJ2-2	.	.	TGCGCCAGCAGCTTACAGGTAGACGGGGAGCTGTTTTTT	CASSLQVDGELFF
TRBV10-3	TRBJ1-2	.	.	TGTGCCATCAGTGAGCCCTTCGATAGGGTGGGGGGCTACACCTTC	CAISEPFDRVGGYTF
TRBV3-1/TRBV3-2	TRBJ1-5	once	.	TGTGCCAGCAGCCAATCAAGGGGTTATAGCAATCAGCCCCAGCATTTT	CASSQSRGYSNQPQHF
TRBV2	TRBJ2-1	.	TRBD2	TGTGCCAGCAGCGCCCTAGCGGGAGGGCCCCATGAGCAGTTCTTC	CASSALAGGPHEQFF
TRBV12-3/TRBV12-4	TRBJ1-2	once	.	TGTGCCAGCAGTCCTAGCTTGAGCTATGGCTACACCTTC	CASSPSLSYGYTF
TRBV9	TRBJ1-3	.	TRBD1	TGTGCCAGCAGCGTAGGCTTTGAGGAGGGGGCGCTTTCTGGAAACACCATATATTTT	CASSVGFEEGALSGNTIYF
TRBV3-1/TRBV3-2	TRBJ1-1	.	TRBD1	TGTGCCAGCAGCCCCTGGGACAGGAACACTGAAGCTTTCTTT	CASSPWDRNTEAFF
TRBV11-3	TRBJ1-3	.	.	TGTGCCAGCAGCTTCACGACCGGCGCCATATATTTT	CASSFTTGAIYF
TRBV5-1	TRBJ1-1	.	.	TGCGCCAGCAGCTTGGCCTCGGACCCCAGAGGGGTGAACACTGAAGCTTTCTTT	CASSLASDPRGVNTEAFF
TRBV5-1	TRBJ1-2	.	TRBD1	TGCGCCAGCAGCCCCGAGACAGGGGAAGGGTGGTACGGCTACACCTTC	CASSPETGEGWYGYTF
TRBV7-8	TRBJ1-6	.	TRBD1	TGTGCCAGCAGCTCCGGGACAGGGGGCGGTTCACCCCTCCACTTT	CASSSGTGGGSPLHF
TRBV18	TRBJ2-2	.	TRBD1	TGTGCCAGCTCAAGCAACAGGGGCACCGGGGAGCTGTTTTTT	CASSSNRGTGELFF
TRBV7-8	TRBJ1-1	.	.	TGTGCCAGCAGCCCAGGCCGACAGGAAAACACTGAAGCTTTCTTT	CASSPGRQENTEAFF
TRBV5-1	TRBJ2-5	.	.	TGCGCCAGCAGCGGCGGGGCCACATCGGGGGAGACCCAGTACTTC	CASSGGATSGETQYF
TRBV3-1/TRBV3-2	TRBJ1-2	.	.	TGTGCCAGCAGCCAAGGCACACATGGCTACACCTTC	CASSQGTHGYTF